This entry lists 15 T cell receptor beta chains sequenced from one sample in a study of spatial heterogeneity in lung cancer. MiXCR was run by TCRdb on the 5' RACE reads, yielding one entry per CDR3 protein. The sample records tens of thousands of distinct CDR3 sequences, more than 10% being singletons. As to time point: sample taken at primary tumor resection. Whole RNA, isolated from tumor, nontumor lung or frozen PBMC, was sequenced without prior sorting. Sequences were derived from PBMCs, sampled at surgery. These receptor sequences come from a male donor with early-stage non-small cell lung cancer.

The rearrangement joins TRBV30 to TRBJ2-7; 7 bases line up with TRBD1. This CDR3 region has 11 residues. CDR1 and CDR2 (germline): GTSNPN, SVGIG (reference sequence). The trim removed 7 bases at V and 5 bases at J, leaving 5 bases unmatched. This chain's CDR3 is CAFGQDHEQYF. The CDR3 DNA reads TGTGCCTTCGGACAGGACCACGAGCAGTACTTC.

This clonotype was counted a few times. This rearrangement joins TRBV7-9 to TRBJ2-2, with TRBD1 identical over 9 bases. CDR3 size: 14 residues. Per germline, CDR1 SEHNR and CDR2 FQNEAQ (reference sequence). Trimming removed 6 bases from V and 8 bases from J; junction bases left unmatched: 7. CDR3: CASREQGAAGELFF. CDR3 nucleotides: TGTGCCAGCAGAGAACAGGGGGCGGCTGGGGAGCTGTTTTTT.

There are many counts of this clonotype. The CDR3 region is CASSPAGGWEQFF. In DNA form, the CDR3 reads TGTGCCAGCAGCCCCGCGGGGGGGTGGGAGCAGTTCTTC. The V gene is TRBV7-2, the J gene TRBJ2-1, with 9 nucleotides matching TRBD2. This CDR3 is 13 amino acids long. V was clipped by 5 bases and J by 10 bases; unmatched bases: 6. Germline lookup yields CDR1 SGHTA and CDR2 FQGNSA.

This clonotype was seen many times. The CDR3 here is CASSKGAGGTDTQYF. DNA of the CDR3: TGTGCCAGCAGCAAAGGAGCGGGGGGCACAGATACGCAGTATTTT. V and J are TRBV21-1 and TRBJ2-3; TRBD2, the D gene given by the table, was not confirmed from the DNA. TRBV21-1 is listed as a pseudogene. The CDR3 is 15 residues long.

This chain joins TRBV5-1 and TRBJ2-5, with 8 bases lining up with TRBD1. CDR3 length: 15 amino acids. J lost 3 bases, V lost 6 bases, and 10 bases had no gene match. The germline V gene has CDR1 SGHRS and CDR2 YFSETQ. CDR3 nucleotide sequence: TGCGCCAGCAACCATTCCCCAGGGGGCGAAGAGACCCAGTACTTC. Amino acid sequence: CASNHSPGGEETQYF.

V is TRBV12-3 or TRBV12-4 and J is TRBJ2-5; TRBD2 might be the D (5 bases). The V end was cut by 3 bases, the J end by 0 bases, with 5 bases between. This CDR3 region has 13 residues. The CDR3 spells CASSLEDQETQYF. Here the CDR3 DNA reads TGTGCCAGCAGTTTGGAGGACCAAGAGACCCAGTACTTC.

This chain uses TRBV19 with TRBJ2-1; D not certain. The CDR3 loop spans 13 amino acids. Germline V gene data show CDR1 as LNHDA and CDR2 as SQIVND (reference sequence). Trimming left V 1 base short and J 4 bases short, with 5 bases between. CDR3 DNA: TGTGCCAGTAGTATAGGCAAGTACAATGAGCAGTTCTTC. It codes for CASSIGKYNEQFF.

The CDR3 reads CASSVDGTGRNEKLFF. CDR3 DNA: TGTGCCAGCAGCGTAGATGGGACAGGCCGTAATGAAAAACTGTTTTTT. The gene calls are TRBV9 and TRBJ1-4, with 8 bases aligning to TRBD1. The CDR3 is 16 amino acids. Germline V gives CDR1 SGDLS, CDR2 YYNGEE. Germline trimming cut 0 bases from V and 4 bases from J; bases unmatched to any gene: 5.

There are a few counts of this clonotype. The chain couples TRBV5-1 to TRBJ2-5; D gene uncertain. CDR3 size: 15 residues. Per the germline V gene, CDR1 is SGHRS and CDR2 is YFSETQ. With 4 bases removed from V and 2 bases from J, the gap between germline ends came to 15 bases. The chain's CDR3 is CASSTDQVGQETQYF. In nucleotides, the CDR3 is TGCGCCAGCAGCACCGACCAAGTGGGTCAAGAGACCCAGTACTTC.

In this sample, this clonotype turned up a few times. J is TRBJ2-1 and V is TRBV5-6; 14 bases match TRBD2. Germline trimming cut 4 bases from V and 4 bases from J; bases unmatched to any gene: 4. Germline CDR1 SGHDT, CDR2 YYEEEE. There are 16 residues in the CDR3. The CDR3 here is CASSPGTSGSYNEQFF. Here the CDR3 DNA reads TGTGCCAGCAGCCCTGGGACTAGCGGGAGTTACAATGAGCAGTTCTTC.

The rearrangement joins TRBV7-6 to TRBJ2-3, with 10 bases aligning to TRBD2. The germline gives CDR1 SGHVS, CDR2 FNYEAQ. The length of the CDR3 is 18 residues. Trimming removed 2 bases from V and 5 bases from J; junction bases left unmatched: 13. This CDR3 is CASSLIAASGRRLDTQYF. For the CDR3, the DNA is TGTGCCAGCAGCTTAATCGCGGCTAGCGGGAGACGTTTAGATACGCAGTATTTT.

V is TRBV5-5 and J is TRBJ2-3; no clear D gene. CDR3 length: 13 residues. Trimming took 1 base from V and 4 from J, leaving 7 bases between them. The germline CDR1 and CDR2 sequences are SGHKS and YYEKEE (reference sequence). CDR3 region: CASSLILADTQYF. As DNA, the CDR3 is TGTGCCAGCAGCTTGATCCTAGCAGATACGCAGTATTTT.

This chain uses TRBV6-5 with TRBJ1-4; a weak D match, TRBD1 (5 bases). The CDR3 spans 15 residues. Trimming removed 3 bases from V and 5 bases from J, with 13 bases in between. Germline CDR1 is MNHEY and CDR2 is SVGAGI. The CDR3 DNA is TGTGCCAGCAGTTATTCGGGACTCGGGAATGAAAAACTGTTTTTT. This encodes CASSYSGLGNEKLFF.

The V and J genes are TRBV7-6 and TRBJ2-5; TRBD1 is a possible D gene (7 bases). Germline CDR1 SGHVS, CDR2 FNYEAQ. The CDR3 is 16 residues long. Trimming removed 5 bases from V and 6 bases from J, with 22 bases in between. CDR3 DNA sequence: TGTGCCAGCAGCCCTAGCGACAGGGAATTCTCGCAGACCCAGTACTTC. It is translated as CASSPSDREFSQTQYF.

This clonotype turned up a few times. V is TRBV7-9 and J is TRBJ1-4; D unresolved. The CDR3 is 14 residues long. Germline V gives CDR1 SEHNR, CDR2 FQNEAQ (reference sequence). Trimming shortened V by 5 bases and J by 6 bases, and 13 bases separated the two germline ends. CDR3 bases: TGTGCCAGCAGCCCGGGTCGCGGGGATGAAAAACTGTTTTTT. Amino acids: CASSPGRGDEKLFF.